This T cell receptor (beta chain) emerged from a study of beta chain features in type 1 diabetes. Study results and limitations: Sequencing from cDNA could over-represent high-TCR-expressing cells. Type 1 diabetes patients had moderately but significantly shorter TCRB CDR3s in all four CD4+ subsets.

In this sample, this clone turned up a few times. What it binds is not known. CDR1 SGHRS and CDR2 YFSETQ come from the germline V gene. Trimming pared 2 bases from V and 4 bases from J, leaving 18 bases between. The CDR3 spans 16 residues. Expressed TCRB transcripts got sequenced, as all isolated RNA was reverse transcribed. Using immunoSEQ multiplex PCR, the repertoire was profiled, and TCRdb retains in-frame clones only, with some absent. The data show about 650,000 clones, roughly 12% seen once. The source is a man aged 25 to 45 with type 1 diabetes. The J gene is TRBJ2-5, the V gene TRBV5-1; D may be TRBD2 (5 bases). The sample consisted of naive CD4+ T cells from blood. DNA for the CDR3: TGCGCCAGCAGCTTAAGTGGGTCTCGAGGGCCAGAGACCCAGTACTTC. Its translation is CASSLSGSRGPETQYF.